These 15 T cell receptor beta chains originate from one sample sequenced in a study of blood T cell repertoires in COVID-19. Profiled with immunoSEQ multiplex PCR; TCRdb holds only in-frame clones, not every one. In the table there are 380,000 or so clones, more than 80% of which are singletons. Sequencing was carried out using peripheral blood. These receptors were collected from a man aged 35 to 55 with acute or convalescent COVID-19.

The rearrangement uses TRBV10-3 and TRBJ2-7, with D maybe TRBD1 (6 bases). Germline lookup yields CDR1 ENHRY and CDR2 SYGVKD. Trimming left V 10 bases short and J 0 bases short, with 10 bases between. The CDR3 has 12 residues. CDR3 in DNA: TGTGCCACAGGACAGAGCTCCTACGAGCAGTACTTC. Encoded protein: CATGQSSYEQYF.

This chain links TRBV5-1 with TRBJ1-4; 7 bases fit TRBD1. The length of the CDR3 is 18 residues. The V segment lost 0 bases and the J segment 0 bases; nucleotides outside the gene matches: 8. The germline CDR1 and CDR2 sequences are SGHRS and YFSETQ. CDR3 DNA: TGCGCCAGCAGCTTGGAACAGGGGATCCTAGCAACTAATGAAAAACTGTTTTTT. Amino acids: CASSLEQGILATNEKLFF.

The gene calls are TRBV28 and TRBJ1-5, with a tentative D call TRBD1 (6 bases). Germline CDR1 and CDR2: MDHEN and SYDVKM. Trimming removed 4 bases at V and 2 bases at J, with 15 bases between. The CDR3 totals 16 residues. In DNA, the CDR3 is TGTGCCAGCAGTTCCCTAGCGGGGGGCGGCAATCAGCCCCAGCATTTT. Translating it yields CASSSLAGGGNQPQHF.

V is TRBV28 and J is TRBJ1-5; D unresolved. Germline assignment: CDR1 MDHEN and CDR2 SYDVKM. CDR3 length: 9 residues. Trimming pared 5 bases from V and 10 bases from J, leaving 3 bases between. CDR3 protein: CASSHPQHF. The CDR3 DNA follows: TGTGCCAGCAGTCATCCCCAGCATTTT.

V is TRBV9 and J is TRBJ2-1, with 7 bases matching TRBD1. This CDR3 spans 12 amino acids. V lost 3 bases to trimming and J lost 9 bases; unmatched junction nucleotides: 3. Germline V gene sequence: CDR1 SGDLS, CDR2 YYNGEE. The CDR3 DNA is TGTGCCAGCAGCGCGACAGGGTCTGAGCAGTTCTTC. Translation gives CASSATGSEQFF. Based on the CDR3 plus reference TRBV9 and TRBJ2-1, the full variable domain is DSGVTQTPKHLITATGQRVTLRCSPRSGDLSVYWYQQSLDQGLQFLIQYYNGEERAKGNILERFSAQQFPDLHSELNLSSLELGDSALYFCASSATGSEQFFGPGTRLTVL.

This CDR3 reads CASSLAPSGMLNEQFF. The CDR3 DNA follows: TGTGCCAGCAGCTTAGCTCCTAGCGGGATGCTCAATGAGCAGTTCTTC. This rearrangement joins TRBV7-8 to TRBJ2-1; 9 nucleotides agree with TRBD2. Germline V gene sequence: CDR1 SGHVS, CDR2 FQNEAQ. CDR3 length: 16 amino acids. The V and J ends lost 0 bases and 6 bases, in that order; junction bases with no gene match: 6.

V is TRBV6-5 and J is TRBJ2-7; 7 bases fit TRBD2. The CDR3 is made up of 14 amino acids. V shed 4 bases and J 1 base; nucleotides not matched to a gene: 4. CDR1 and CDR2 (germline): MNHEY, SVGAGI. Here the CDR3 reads CASSLARGSYEQYF. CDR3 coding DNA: TGTGCCAGCAGTTTAGCGCGGGGGTCCTACGAGCAGTACTTC.

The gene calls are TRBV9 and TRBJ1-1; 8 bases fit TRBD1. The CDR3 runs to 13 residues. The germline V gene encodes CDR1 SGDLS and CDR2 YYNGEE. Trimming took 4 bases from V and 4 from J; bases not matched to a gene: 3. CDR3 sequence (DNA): TGTGCCAGCAGCACAGGACAGGGCACTGAAGCTTTCTTT. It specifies CASSTGQGTEAFF.

This CDR3 is CASSSDRTNSPLHF. CDR3 bases: TGTGCCAGCAGCTCCGACAGGACTAATTCACCCCTCCACTTT. The chain recombines TRBV5-6 with TRBJ1-6; weak D call: TRBD1 (6 bases). Trimming left V 3 bases short and J 6 bases short, with 10 bases between. The CDR3 consists of 14 residues. The germline CDR1 and CDR2 sequences are SGHDT and YYEEEE.

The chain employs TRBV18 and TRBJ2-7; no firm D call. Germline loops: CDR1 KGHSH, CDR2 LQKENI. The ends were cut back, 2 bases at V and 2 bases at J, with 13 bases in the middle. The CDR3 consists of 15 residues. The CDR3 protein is CASSPEVAAAYEQYF. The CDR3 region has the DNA TGTGCCAGCTCACCAGAGGTAGCTGCCGCCTACGAGCAGTACTTC.

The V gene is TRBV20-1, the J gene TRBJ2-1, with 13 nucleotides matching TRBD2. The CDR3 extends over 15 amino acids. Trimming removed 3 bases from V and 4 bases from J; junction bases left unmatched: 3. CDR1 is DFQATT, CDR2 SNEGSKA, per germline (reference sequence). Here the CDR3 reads CSASGLAGEYNEQFF. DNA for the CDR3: TGCAGTGCTAGTGGACTAGCGGGAGAGTACAATGAGCAGTTCTTC.

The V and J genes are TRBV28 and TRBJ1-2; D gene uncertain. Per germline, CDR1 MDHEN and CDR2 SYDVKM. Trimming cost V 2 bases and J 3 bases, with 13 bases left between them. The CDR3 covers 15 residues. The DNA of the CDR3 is TGTGCCAGCAGTTTACCCTTCCGAGGTGACTATGGCTACACCTTC. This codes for CASSLPFRGDYGYTF.

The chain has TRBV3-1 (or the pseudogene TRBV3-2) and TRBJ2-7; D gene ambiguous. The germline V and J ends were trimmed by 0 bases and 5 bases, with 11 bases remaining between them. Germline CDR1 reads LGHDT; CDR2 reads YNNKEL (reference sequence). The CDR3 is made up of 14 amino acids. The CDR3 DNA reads TGTGCCAGCAGCCAAGATACAGTGTCGGACGAGCAGTACTTC. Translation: CASSQDTVSDEQYF.

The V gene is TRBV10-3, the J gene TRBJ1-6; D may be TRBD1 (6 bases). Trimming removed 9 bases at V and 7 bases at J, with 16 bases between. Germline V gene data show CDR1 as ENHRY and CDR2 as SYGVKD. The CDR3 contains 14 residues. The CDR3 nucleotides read TGTGCCATAACCCGGGACACCGACAATTCACCCCTCCACTTT. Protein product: CAITRDTDNSPLHF.

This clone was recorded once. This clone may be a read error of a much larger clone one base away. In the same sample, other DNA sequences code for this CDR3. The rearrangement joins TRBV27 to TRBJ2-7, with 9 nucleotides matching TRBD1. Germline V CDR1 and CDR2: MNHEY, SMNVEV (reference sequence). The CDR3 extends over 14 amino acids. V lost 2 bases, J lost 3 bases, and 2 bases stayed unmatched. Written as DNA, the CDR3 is TGTGCCAGCAGTTTAGGGACAGGGTACTACGAGCAGTACTTC. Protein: CASSLGTGYYEQYF.